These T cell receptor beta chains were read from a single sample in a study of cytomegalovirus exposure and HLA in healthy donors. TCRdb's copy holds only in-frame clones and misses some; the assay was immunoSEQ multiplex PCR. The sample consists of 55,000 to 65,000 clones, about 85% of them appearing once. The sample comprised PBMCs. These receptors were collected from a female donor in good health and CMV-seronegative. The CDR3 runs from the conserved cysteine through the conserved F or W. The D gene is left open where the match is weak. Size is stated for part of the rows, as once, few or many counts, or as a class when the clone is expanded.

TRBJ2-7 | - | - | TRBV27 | TGTGCCAGCAGTTTATTGGCGGGGCTCTCCTACGAGCAGTACTTC | CASSLLAGLSYEQYF
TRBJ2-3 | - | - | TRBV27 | TGTGCCAGCAAAAATCTGGGCGGGGTTGGTGCAGATACGCAGTATTTT | CASKNLGGVGADTQYF
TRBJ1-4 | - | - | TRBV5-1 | TGCGCCAGCAGCATCGCCCCACAGGCCCCGGGAGGTGAAAAACTGTTTTTT | CASSIAPQAPGGEKLFF
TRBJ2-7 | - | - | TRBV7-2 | TGTGCCAGCAGCACTACAGGGTCCTACGAGCAGTACTTC | CASSTTGSYEQYF
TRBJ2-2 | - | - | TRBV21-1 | TGTGCCAGCAGCAAAGCGCTTAGACTAGCGGGAGTACGGGCGAACACCGGGGAGCTGTTTTTT | CASSKALRLAGVRANTGELFF
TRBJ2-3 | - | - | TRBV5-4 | TGTGCCAGCAGCTTGGCCGGAGGGGTGGGGGATACGCAGTATTTT | CASSLAGGVGDTQYF
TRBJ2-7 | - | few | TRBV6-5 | TGTGCCAGCAGACTGGACAGCAGCTCCTACGAGCAGTACTTC | CASRLDSSSYEQYF
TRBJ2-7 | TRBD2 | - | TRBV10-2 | TGCGCCAGCATTAGCGGGGGTGGCCTCTACGAGCAGTACTTC | CASISGGGLYEQYF
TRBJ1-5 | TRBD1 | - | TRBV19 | TGTGCCAGTAGTATGGCGCAGGGGGGAAATCAGCCCCAGCATTTT | CASSMAQGGNQPQHF
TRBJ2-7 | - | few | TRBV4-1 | TGCGCCAGCAGCCAAGATCGAGCATACGAGCAGTACTTC | CASSQDRAYEQYF
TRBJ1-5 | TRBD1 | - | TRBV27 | TGTGCCAGCAGTCCTGGGACAGGGAGGTGGCCCCAGCATTTT | CASSPGTGRWPQHF
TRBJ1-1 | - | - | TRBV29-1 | TGCAGCGTTTTGTTTCAGGAGAACACTGAAGCTTTCTTT | CSVLFQENTEAFF
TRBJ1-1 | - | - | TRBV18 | TGTGCCAGCTCCCAGGACAGAAAGAACACTGAAGCTTTCTTT | CASSQDRKNTEAFF
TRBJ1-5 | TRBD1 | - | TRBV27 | TGTGCCAGCAGTTTATCGGTGACAGGGAGGCAGCCCCAGCATTTT | CASSLSVTGRQPQHF
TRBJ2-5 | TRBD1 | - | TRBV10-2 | TGCGCCAGCAGTGATGTCAGGGGGCGGGAGACCCAGTACTTC | CASSDVRGRETQYF
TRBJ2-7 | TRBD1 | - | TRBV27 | TGTGCCAGCAGTTTGGGACAGGGGTCCTACGAGCAGTACTTC | CASSLGQGSYEQYF